This is a list of T cell receptor beta chains from one sample in a study of beta chain features in type 1 diabetes. Clones were sequenced by immunoSEQ multiplex PCR, and TCRdb holds only the in-frame ones, with some missing. The sample consists of about 220,000 clones, around 9.9% of them appearing once. Material for sequencing was central memory CD4+ T cells from blood. These receptors were obtained from a man aged 18 to 30 in good health. Each CDR3 is given with its conserved first and last residue. D genes are given only for firm matches. The listing skips clone size in some rows; elsewhere it reads once, few, many or a size class.

d_call	clone_size	v_call	j_call	cdr3_nt	cdr3_aa
TRBD2	many	TRBV5-6	TRBJ2-7	TGTGCCAGCAGGCAGAGAGGACTAGCGGAAACCTACGAGCAGTACTTC	CASRQRGLAETYEQYF
-	few	TRBV7-8	TRBJ1-1	TGTGCCAGCAGCTTAGAGAGGGGGAGCACTGAAGCTTTCTTT	CASSLERGSTEAFF
-	few	TRBV30	TRBJ2-7	TGTGCCTGGAGTGTAATGAGGGCGGGGCAGTACTTC	CAWSVMRAGQYF
TRBD2	many	TRBV10-3	TRBJ2-1	TGTGCCATCAGTTTTAGCGGGACTTACAATGAGCAGTTCTTC	CAISFSGTYNEQFF
-	-	TRBV20-1	TRBJ2-5	TGCAGTGCTGTCAGGGTCGGGACCCAGTACTTC	CSAVRVGTQYF
-	few	TRBV15	TRBJ1-1	TGTGCCACCAGCAGAGACATAAGGAACACTGAAGCTTTCTTT	CATSRDIRNTEAFF
TRBD2	-	TRBV30	TRBJ2-3	TGTGCCTGGTCATCAGGACTAGCGGGAGGTCCCCGCGATACGCAGTATTTT	CAWSSGLAGGPRDTQYF
-	few	TRBV27	TRBJ1-2	TGTGCCAGCAGTTTGAGGCTGTATGGCTACACCTTC	CASSLRLYGYTF
-	-	TRBV6-6	TRBJ1-2	TGTGCCATCAGTGATCCGGGCCGCACTAACTATGGCTACACCTTC	CAISDPGRTNYGYTF
-	-	TRBV6-6	TRBJ2-7	TGTGCCAGCAGTTACCCTTCCTACGAGCAGTACTTC	CASSYPSYEQYF
-	-	TRBV27	TRBJ1-4	TGTGCCAGCAGTTTAGCCAAGGGAGAAAAACTGTTTTTT	CASSLAKGEKLFF
-	few	TRBV6-1	TRBJ2-5	TGTGCCAGCAAAGCTAGACAGACTCTCCAAGAGACCCAGTACTTC	CASKARQTLQETQYF